This TCR beta chain was observed in a study of shared clonotypes between healthy human individuals. Authors' processing steps: For the immunoSEQ data, sequences were junction-only without quality scores, so filtering differed. Profiling relied on immunoSEQ multiplex PCR, and the TCRdb table lists in-frame clones only, not all of them. V and J calls and clone size follow that table, whereas D and trimming were derived from the DNA. The data contain some 2,000,000 clones, almost 96% of them seen just once; the ten biggest clones take up approximately 0.13%. The source material was naive CD4+ T cells sorted from blood. Subset indicated: CD45RA+ positively selected. This receptor was taken from a man younger than 35 in good health.

CDR3 in DNA: TGCAGTGCTGGGCCTATCAATGAGCAGTTCTTC. It codes for CSAGPINEQFF. The chain couples TRBV20-1 to TRBJ2-1; no definite D call. Trimming removed 5 bases at V and 6 bases at J, with 8 bases between. CDR1 and CDR2 from the germline V gene are DFQATT and SNEGSKA (reference sequence). CDR3 length equals 11 residues.